This T cell receptor (beta chain) was sequenced in a study of CD8 T cells in Susac syndrome. Random hexamers were used to reverse transcribe the RNA input (about 0.5 to 1 ug). MiXCR was run by TCRdb on the immunoSEQ multiplex PCR reads, yielding one entry per CDR3 protein. The data hold hundreds of thousands of distinct CDR3 sequences, with around 85% observed a single time. Sequencing targeted TCR beta in blood CD8+ and CD4+ T cells. Trimming pared 5 bases from V and 4 bases from J, leaving 17 bases between. Germline V gene sequence: CDR1 GTSNPN, CDR2 SVGIG (reference sequence). This CDR3 is built from 14 residues.

The sequence was collected from a human donor with multiple sclerosis. The chain has TRBV30 and TRBJ1-1; D might be TRBD1 (6 bases). Sequencing was performed on CD8+ T cells from PBMCs. CDR3 loop: CAWALYTGRTEAFF. DNA of the CDR3: TGTGCCTGGGCACTATACACAGGGCGCACTGAAGCTTTCTTT.